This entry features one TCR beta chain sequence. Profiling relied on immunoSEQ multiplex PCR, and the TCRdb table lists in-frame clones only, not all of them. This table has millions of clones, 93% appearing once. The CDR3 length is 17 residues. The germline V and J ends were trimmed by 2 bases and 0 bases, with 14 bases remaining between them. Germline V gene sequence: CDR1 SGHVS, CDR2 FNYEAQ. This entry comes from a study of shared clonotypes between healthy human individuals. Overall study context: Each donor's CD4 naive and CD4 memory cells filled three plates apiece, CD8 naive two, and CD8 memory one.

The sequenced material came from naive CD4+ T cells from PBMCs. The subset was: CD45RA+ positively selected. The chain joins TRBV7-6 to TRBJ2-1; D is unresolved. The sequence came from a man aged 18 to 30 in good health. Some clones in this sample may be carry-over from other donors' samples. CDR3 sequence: CASSLTPKPSSYNEQFF. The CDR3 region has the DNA TGTGCCAGCAGCTTAACTCCCAAGCCGAGCTCCTACAATGAGCAGTTCTTC.